The subject of this entry is one TCR beta chain. As yet, its antigen is unknown. The entry originates in a study of monozygotic twins with inflammatory bowel disease. Study results and caveats: Possibly reflecting limited power, no difference in repertoire similarity was found between concordant and discordant twins. With inverse Simpson as the measure, TCRbeta diversity was lower in IBD patients than in healthy co-twins.

With eight separate reactions per sample, the authors made cDNA. TCRdb reprocessed the 5' RACE reads and stores each CDR3 protein as one record, lacking DNA. The sample holds 110,000 to 150,000 distinct CDR3 sequences. CDR1 SGHRS and CDR2 YFSETQ come from the germline V gene. The CDR3 loop spans 15 amino acids. The sequence was obtained from a human donor with ulcerative colitis or Crohn's disease, or a healthy co-twin of an affected twin (not recorded which). This chain connects TRBV5-1 to TRBJ2-1; without DNA, the TCRdb call of TRBD2 cannot be checked. Sequences were obtained from blood. The CDR3 spells CASSLGREPDNEQFF.